This T cell receptor (beta chain) was retrieved from a study of OX40 agonist ivuxolimab in advanced cancers. Using immunoSEQ multiplex PCR, the repertoire was profiled, and TCRdb retains in-frame clones only, with some absent. The sample has roughly 40,000 clones; approximately 84% are singletons. This CDR3 is built from 17 residues. Trimming cost V 4 bases and J 4 bases, with 23 bases left between them. Germline V gene sequence: CDR1 SGHNT, CDR2 YYREEE (reference sequence). The table lists this clone with a count of one. V and J are TRBV5-4 and TRBJ1-1; D is possibly TRBD1 (6 bases). This TCR was recovered from an adult with an advanced solid tumor such as melanoma, head and neck, liver or kidney cancer. Sample: CD4+ or CD8+ T cells sorted from blood, taken in a trial of the OX40 agonist ivuxolimab. CDR3 in DNA: TGTGCCAGCAGCGACCTGCGCGGGGGCCGAGTTGGCACTGAAGCTTTCTTT. It specifies CASSDLRGGRVGTEAFF.